A single sample is the source of the 24 T cell receptor beta chains below, sequenced in a study of blood T cells in healthy people across ages (dated by TCRdb to about 2015). Library construction relied on 5' RACE. TCRdb shows the sequencer as Illumina HiSeq 2500. A second PCR of roughly 7 to 12 cycles was performed with a sample-barcoded 5' primer and a J-beta primer mix. In TCRdb, the public reads were trimmed at Q25 with fastp and aligned with MiXCR, with productive beta chains retained. Rows are combined by CDR3 protein, so each entry shows the most common genes and DNA. The sample table holds 1.5 million to 1.9 million distinct CDR3 sequences, of which approximately 39% were seen once. Less than 5% of the sample goes to the ten largest clones. Sequencing was done on a sample of blood. These receptors all come from a woman under 30 in good health.

This clonotype was seen only a few times. The gene calls are TRBV5-1 and TRBJ2-3, with no clear D. The CDR3 totals 14 residues. Germline V CDR1 and CDR2: SGHRS, YFSETQ. The V and J ends lost 0 bases and 2 bases respectively, with 7 bases between them. The CDR3: CASSLESPTDTQYF. The CDR3 DNA follows: TGCGCCAGCAGCTTGGAATCCCCCACAGATACGCAGTATTTT.

The CDR3 region is CASSPPAGSSYEQYF. The CDR3 nucleotides are TGTGCCAGCTCACCACCTGCCGGTAGCTCCTACGAGCAGTACTTC. V gene TRBV18 combines with J gene TRBJ2-7, with D unresolved. Deletions cut 0 bases from V and 0 bases from J, with 9 bases between. Germline lookup yields CDR1 KGHSH and CDR2 LQKENI. The CDR3 extends over 15 amino acids.

This sequence joins TRBV15 and TRBJ2-3; D is possibly TRBD1 (6 bases). The CDR3 contains 16 residues. CDR1 LNHNV and CDR2 YYDKDF come from the germline V gene (reference sequence). The V end was cut by 4 bases, the J end by 5 bases, with 19 bases between. Here the CDR3 reads CATSNWGPPGVDTQYF. DNA of the CDR3: TGTGCCACCAGCAATTGGGGGCCCCCGGGTGTAGATACGCAGTATTTT.

The chain has TRBV6-2 or TRBV6-3 and TRBJ1-2, with a possible D match to TRBD1 (5 bases). Germline V gene sequence: CDR1 MNHEY, CDR2 SVGEGT. The CDR3 consists of 15 residues. The V gene lost 6 bases and the J gene lost 2 bases, with 16 bases spanning the gap. CDR3 DNA: TGTGCCAGCAGCCAACTCCGGGACGTCAACTATGGCTACACCTTC. This sequence encodes CASSQLRDVNYGYTF.

This chain joins TRBV19 and TRBJ1-2; D remains unclear. The CDR3 totals 14 residues. V lost 8 bases, J lost 4 bases, and 17 bases lay in between. The germline gives CDR1 LNHDA, CDR2 SQIVND (reference sequence). The CDR3 sequence is CASATRQSPYGYTF. The CDR3 DNA sequence: TGTGCCAGTGCGACCCGACAATCTCCCTATGGCTACACCTTC. The variable domain in full, with the rest retrieved from reference TRBV19 and TRBJ1-2, is DGGITQSPKYLFRKEGQNVTLSCEQNLNHDAMYWYRQDPGQGLRLIYYSQIVNDFQKGDIAEGYSVSREKKESFPLTVTSAQKNPTAFYLCASATRQSPYGYTFGSGTRLTVV.

The chain recombines TRBV5-1 with TRBJ1-2, with a tentative D call TRBD1 (5 bases). The CDR3 totals 15 residues. Germline V lookup: CDR1 SGHRS, CDR2 YFSETQ. Deletions cut 1 base from V and 7 bases from J, with 17 bases between. CDR3 amino acids: CASSLIIGQGSGYTF. The CDR3, as DNA: TGCGCCAGCAGCTTGATCATTGGGCAGGGCTCTGGCTACACCTTC.

The chain couples TRBV28 to TRBJ2-7, with TRBD1 matching over 7 bases. After removal of 7 bases from V and 3 bases from J, the junction contained 9 bases not matched to a gene. Germline loops: CDR1 MDHEN, CDR2 SYDVKM. The CDR3 consists of 14 residues. CDR3 sequence reads: CASKPDRNYYEQYF. For the CDR3, the DNA is TGTGCCAGCAAACCGGACAGGAACTACTACGAGCAGTACTTC.

This clonotype was seen a few times. The chain carries TRBV9 and TRBJ2-3; the D is unclear. The V gene's germline CDR1 is SGDLS and CDR2 YYNGEE. Trimming left V 1 base short and J 2 bases short, with 8 bases between. CDR3 size: 14 residues. The CDR3 coding sequence is TGTGCCAGCAGCGTATTAACCACCACAGATACGCAGTATTTT. Its translation: CASSVLTTTDTQYF. Variable domain in full (rest from reference TRBV9 and TRBJ2-3): DSGVTQTPKHLITATGQRVTLRCSPRSGDLSVYWYQQSLDQGLQFLIQYYNGEERAKGNILERFSAQQFPDLHSELNLSSLELGDSALYFCASSVLTTTDTQYFGPGTRLTVL.

This clonotype has a handful of counts. The chain couples TRBV28 to TRBJ2-5; 8 nucleotides match TRBD2. The length of the CDR3 is 16 residues. CDR1 is MDHEN, CDR2 SYDVKM, per germline. V was clipped by 6 bases and J by 11 bases; unmatched bases: 20. The CDR3 bases are TGTGCCAGCAGCCAACCCAGCGGGAGAGAAAACAATGAGCAGTACTTC. Translation gives CASSQPSGRENNEQYF.

CDR3 DNA sequence: TGTGCCAGCAGTCCTCGGACAGGGAGCTCCTATAATTCACCCCTCCACTTT. Its protein is CASSPRTGSSYNSPLHF. The chain links TRBV6-1 to TRBJ1-6, with 8 positions matching TRBD1. J was trimmed by 0 bases and V by 5 bases; bases with no gene match: 6. The CDR3 is 17 residues long. Per the germline V gene, CDR1 is MNHNS and CDR2 is SASEGT.

The rearrangement uses TRBV7-9 and TRBJ1-2; maybe TRBD1 (5 bases). The V and J ends lost 1 base and 10 bases respectively, with 22 bases between them. The CDR3 has 16 residues. The V gene's germline CDR1 is SEHNR and CDR2 FQNEAQ (reference sequence). The CDR3 region has the DNA TGTGCCAGCAGCTTAGTGTCGGGAGGGACGGGCAGCCTCTACACCTTC. This gives the protein CASSLVSGGTGSLYTF.

The J gene is TRBJ2-3, the V gene TRBV7-2; D remains ambiguous. The CDR3 extends over 17 amino acids. Trimming cost V 1 base and J 2 bases, with 16 bases left between them. CDR1 and CDR2 (germline): SGHTA, FQGNSA. This CDR3 reads CASSLGPLRKVTDTQYF. CDR3 in DNA: TGTGCCAGCAGCTTAGGCCCTCTTAGGAAGGTCACAGATACGCAGTATTTT.

In this sample, this clonotype turned up a few times. This chain connects TRBV12-3 or TRBV12-4 to TRBJ2-2; D possibly corresponds to TRBD2 (6 bases). V was pared by 2 bases and J by 4 bases, with 11 bases between. The CDR3 has 15 residues. The CDR3 is CASSLRREFTGELFF. The CDR3 bases are TGTGCCAGCAGTTTACGGCGGGAATTCACCGGGGAGCTGTTTTTT.

This clonotype was seen ten or more times. This chain connects TRBV12-3 or TRBV12-4 to TRBJ2-3; TRBD2 matches 9 bases. The CDR3 consists of 14 residues. Trimming removed 6 bases from V and 0 bases from J; junction bases left unmatched: 1. CDR3 loop: CASRTSGSTDTQYF. CDR3 bases: TGTGCCAGCAGGACTAGCGGAAGCACAGATACGCAGTATTTT.

This clonotype was counted between two and nine times. This chain joins TRBV2 and TRBJ2-5; weak D call: TRBD1 (5 bases). Germline lookup yields CDR1 SNHLY and CDR2 FYNNEI. CDR3 length: 12 amino acids. V lost 6 bases and J lost 5, with 10 bases in between. CDR3 in amino acids: CASRGRDETQYF. The CDR3 DNA is TGTGCCAGCAGGGGCAGGGATGAGACCCAGTACTTC. The full variable domain, rest sourced from reference TRBV2 and TRBJ2-5, is EPEVTQTPSHQVTQMGQEVILRCVPISNHLYFYWYRQILGQKVEFLVSFYNNEISEKSEIFDDQFSVERPDGSNFTLKIRSTKLEDSAMYFCASRGRDETQYFGPGTRLLVL.

The chain uses TRBV20-1 and TRBJ2-2; 10 bases match TRBD1. With V trimmed by 3 bases and J by 2 bases, 6 bases remained unmatched. Germline V gene sequence: CDR1 DFQATT, CDR2 SNEGSKA (reference sequence). The CDR3 length is 16 residues. CDR3 sequence: CSARDRDRGNTGELFF. The CDR3 DNA sequence: TGCAGTGCTAGGGACCGGGACAGGGGAAACACCGGGGAGCTGTTTTTT.

The V call is TRBV7-2, the J call TRBJ1-1; a weak D match, TRBD1 (6 bases). V lost 6 bases and J lost 3, with 20 bases in between. The germline gives CDR1 SGHTA, CDR2 FQGNSA. CDR3 size: 16 residues. As DNA, the CDR3 is TGTGCCAGCAGGAGGGGGGGCGCGATGGGTGACACTGAAGCTTTCTTT. Residues: CASRRGGAMGDTEAFF.

Only one count was recorded for this clonotype. J is TRBJ2-3 and V is TRBV7-9; a weak D match, TRBD2 (6 bases). The germline V and J ends were trimmed by 6 bases and 4 bases, with 8 bases remaining between them. The V gene's germline CDR1 is SEHNR and CDR2 FQNEAQ (reference sequence). The CDR3 is 12 residues long. DNA of the CDR3: TGTGCCAGCAGGGAGGGGTCAGATACGCAGTATTTT. It is translated as CASREGSDTQYF.

This chain joins TRBV30 and TRBJ2-3, with D uncertain. The V gene lost 4 bases and the J gene lost 1 base, with 12 bases spanning the gap. Germline V lookup: CDR1 GTSNPN, CDR2 SVGIG (reference sequence). The CDR3 covers 14 residues. The CDR3 region has the DNA TGTGCCTGGACCCTAGTCGGAGGCACAGATACGCAGTATTTT. It specifies CAWTLVGGTDTQYF.

The rearrangement uses TRBV14 and TRBJ2-3, with D tentatively TRBD1 or TRBD2 (5 bases each). The CDR3 consists of 14 residues. Trimming shortened V by 2 bases and J by 1 base, and 7 bases separated the two germline ends. CDR1 is SGHDN and CDR2 is FVKESK in the germline V gene. DNA for the CDR3: TGTGCCAGCAGCCAAATGGGGGGCACAGATACGCAGTATTTT. Protein sequence: CASSQMGGTDTQYF.

Comments on this clonotype: A single base separates this from a much larger clone, so it may be a read error. V is TRBV29-1 and J is TRBJ2-1; D perhaps matches TRBD2 (5 bases). The CDR3 runs 14 residues. Trimming shortened V by 6 bases and J by 4 bases, and 16 bases separated the two germline ends. The germline V gene has CDR1 SQVTM and CDR2 ANQGSEA. The CDR3 spells CSVAGRSVYNEQFF. In DNA form, the CDR3 reads TGCAGCGTCGCGGGCAGGTCCGTTTACAATGAGCAGTTCTTC.

This chain links TRBV7-9 with TRBJ1-1; D is unresolved. Between the trimmed V and J ends, which lost 4 bases and 4 bases, there was a span of 16 bases. Germline lookup yields CDR1 SEHNR and CDR2 FQNEAQ (reference sequence). The CDR3 has 15 amino acids. DNA of the CDR3: TGTGCCAGCAGCTCCACACGGTTACTGGGCACTGAAGCTTTCTTT. This sequence encodes CASSSTRLLGTEAFF.

The rearrangement joins TRBV20-1 to TRBJ2-1, with 8 bases fitting TRBD1. CDR3 length equals 18 residues. V was pared by 1 base and J by 2 bases, with 13 bases of the junction left unmatched. The V gene's germline CDR1 is DFQATT and CDR2 SNEGSKA (reference sequence). In nucleotides, the CDR3 is TGCAGTGCTAGAGTTCTGTCACGGACAGGGATGGCCTACAATGAGCAGTTCTTC. Encoded protein: CSARVLSRTGMAYNEQFF.

The table lists this clonotype with a few counts. A much larger clone lies one base from this, so it may be a read error. The rearrangement uses TRBV12-3 or TRBV12-4 and TRBJ2-1; D may be TRBD1 (5 bases). This CDR3 contains 15 residues. CDR3 region: CASSLRYQTANGQFF. CDR3 nucleotides: TGTGCCAGCAGCCTTAGGTACCAGACAGCGAATGGGCAGTTCTTC.